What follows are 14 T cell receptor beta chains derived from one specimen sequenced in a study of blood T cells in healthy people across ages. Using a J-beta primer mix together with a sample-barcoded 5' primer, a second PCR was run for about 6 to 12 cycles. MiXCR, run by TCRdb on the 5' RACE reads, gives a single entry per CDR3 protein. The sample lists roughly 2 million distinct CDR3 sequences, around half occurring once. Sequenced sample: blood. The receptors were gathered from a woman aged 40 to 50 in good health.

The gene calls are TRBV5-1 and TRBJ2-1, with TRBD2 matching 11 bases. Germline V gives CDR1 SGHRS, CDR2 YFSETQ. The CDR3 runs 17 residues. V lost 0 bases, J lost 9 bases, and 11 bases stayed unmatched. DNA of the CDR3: TGCGCCAGCAGCTTGGCCTTTAGCGGGGGGGCCGTAGGTGAGCAGTTCTTC. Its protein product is CASSLAFSGGAVGEQFF.

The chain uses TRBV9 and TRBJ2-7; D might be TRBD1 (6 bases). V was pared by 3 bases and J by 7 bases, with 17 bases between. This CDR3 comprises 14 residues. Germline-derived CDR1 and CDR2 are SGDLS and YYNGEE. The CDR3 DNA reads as TGTGCCAGCAGCGACGGACAGACGCTTAGTGAGCAGTACTTC. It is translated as CASSDGQTLSEQYF.

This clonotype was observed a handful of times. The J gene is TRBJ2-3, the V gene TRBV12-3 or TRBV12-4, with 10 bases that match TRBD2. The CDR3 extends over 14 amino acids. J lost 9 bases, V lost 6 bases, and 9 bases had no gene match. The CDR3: CASSPSGGAWTQYF. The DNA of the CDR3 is TGTGCCAGCAGCCCCAGCGGGGGGGCGTGGACGCAGTATTTT.

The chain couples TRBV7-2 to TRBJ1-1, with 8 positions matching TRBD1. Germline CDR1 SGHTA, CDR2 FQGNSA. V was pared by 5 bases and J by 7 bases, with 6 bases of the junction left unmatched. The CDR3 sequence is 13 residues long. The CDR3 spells CASSPRTGFEAFF. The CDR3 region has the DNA TGTGCCAGCAGCCCGAGGACAGGGTTTGAAGCTTTCTTT.

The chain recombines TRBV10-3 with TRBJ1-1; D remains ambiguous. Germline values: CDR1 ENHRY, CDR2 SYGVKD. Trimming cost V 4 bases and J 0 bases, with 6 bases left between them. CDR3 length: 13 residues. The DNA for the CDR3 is TGTGCCATCAGTGGGCTTATGAACACTGAAGCTTTCTTT. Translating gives CAISGLMNTEAFF.

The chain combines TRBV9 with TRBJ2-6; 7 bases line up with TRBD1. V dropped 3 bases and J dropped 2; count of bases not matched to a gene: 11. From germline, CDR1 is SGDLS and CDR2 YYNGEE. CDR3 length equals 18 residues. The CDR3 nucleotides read TGTGCCAGCAGCGGAGACAGGGTGGTAAACGCTGGGGCCAACGTCCTGACTTTC. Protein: CASSGDRVVNAGANVLTF.

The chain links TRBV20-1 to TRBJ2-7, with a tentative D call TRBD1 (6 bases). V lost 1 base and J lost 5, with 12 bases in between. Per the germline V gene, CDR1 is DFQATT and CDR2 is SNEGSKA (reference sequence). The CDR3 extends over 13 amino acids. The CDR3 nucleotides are TGCAGTGCTAGAGGCCTACAGGGCCACGAGCAGTACTTC. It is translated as CSARGLQGHEQYF.

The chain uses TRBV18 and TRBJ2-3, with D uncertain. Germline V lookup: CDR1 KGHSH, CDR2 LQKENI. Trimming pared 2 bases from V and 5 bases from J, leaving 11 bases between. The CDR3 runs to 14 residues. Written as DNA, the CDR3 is TGTGCCAGCTCACCATCCCATGCTGGAGATACGCAGTATTTT. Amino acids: CASSPSHAGDTQYF.

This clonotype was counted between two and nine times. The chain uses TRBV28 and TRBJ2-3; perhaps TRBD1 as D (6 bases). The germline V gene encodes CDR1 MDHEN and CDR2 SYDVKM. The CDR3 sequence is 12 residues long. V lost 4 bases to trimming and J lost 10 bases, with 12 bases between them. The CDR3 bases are TGTGCCAGCAGTTGGGGTAGGGGGTCGCAGTATTTT. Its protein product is CASSWGRGSQYF.

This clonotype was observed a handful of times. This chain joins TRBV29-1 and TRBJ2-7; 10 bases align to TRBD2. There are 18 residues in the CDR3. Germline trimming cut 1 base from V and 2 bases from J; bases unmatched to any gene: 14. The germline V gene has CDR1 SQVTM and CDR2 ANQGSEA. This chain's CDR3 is CSVEGASGGLLITYEQYF. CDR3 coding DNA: TGCAGCGTTGAAGGGGCTAGCGGGGGACTCCTTATTACCTACGAGCAGTACTTC.

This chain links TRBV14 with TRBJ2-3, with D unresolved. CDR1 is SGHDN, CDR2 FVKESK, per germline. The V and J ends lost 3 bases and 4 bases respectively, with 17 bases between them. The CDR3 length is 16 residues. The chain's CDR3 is CASSHGRYGTPDTQYF. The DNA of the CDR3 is TGTGCCAGCAGCCACGGTCGGTACGGCACCCCAGATACGCAGTATTTT.

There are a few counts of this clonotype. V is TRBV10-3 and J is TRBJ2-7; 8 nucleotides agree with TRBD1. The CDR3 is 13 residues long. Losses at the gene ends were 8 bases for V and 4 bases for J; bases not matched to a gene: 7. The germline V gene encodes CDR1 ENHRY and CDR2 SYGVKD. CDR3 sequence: CAIQIRQGYEQYF. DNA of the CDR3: TGTGCCATCCAAATAAGACAGGGGTACGAGCAGTACTTC.

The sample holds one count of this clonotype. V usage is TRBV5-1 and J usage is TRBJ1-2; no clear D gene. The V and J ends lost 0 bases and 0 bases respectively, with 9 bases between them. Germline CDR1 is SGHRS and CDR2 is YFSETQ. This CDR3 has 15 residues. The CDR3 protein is CASSLEALTNYGYTF. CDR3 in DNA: TGCGCCAGCAGCTTGGAGGCTTTGACTAACTATGGCTACACCTTC. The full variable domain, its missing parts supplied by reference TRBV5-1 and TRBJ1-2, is KAGVTQTPRYLIKTRGQQVTLSCSPISGHRSVSWYQQTPGQGLQFLFEYFSETQRNKGNFPGRFSGRQFSNSRSEMNVSTLELGDSALYLCASSLEALTNYGYTFGSGTRLTVV.

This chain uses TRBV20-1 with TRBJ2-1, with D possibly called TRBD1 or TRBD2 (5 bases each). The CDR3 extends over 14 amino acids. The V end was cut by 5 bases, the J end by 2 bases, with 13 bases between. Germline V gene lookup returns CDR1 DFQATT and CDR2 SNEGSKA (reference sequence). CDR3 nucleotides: TGCAGTGCTTGGGGCAGGGACGCCTACAATGAGCAGTTCTTC. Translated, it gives CSAWGRDAYNEQFF.